The 26 T cell receptor beta chains given below trace back to one sample, sequenced in a study of T cell responses to AZD1222 COVID-19 vaccine. Some clones are missing from TCRdb's copy, which holds only in-frame ones; the method was immunoSEQ multiplex PCR. The data show approximately 110,000 clones, roughly 90% seen once. Material: peripheral blood, obtained on day 0 of AZD1222 vaccination. Every receptor here comes from an adult in good health.

The rearrangement joins TRBV7-9 to TRBJ1-1, with 8 bases aligning to TRBD1. Germline CDR1 SEHNR, CDR2 FQNEAQ (reference sequence). The CDR3 has 16 amino acids. Losses at the gene ends were 3 bases for V and 4 bases for J; bases not matched to a gene: 10. DNA of the CDR3: TGTGCCAGCAGCTTCCCAGGGGGCTCCCCAGGCACTGAAGCTTTCTTT. Translated: CASSFPGGSPGTEAFF.

CDR3 nucleotides: TGTGCCAGCAACAGAGGGGACAGCACTAATGAAAAACTGTTTTTT. This codes for CASNRGDSTNEKLFF. The genes are TRBV11-2 and TRBJ1-4; 7 bases align to TRBD1. The CDR3 consists of 15 residues. V was clipped by 7 bases and J by 2 bases; unmatched bases: 7. Germline assignment: CDR1 SGHAT and CDR2 FQNNGV.

V usage is TRBV6-2 or TRBV6-3 and J usage is TRBJ2-3, with D possibly being TRBD1 (5 bases). The length of the CDR3 is 16 residues. Trimming stripped 0 bases from V and 6 bases from J, with 16 bases between. Germline V gene sequence: CDR1 MNHEY, CDR2 SVGEGT. For the CDR3, the DNA is TGTGCCAGCAGTTACTCGATAGGAAAGGGGTCGGATACGCAGTATTTT. Protein product: CASSYSIGKGSDTQYF.

The chain is built from TRBV6-2 or TRBV6-3 and TRBJ1-5, with 12 bases fitting TRBD1. With V trimmed by 0 bases and J by 6 bases, 6 bases remained unmatched. Germline V lookup: CDR1 MNHEY, CDR2 SVGEGT. The length of the CDR3 is 17 residues. The CDR3 loop reads CASSYSRDRGQGQPQHF. The CDR3 nucleotides read TGTGCCAGCAGTTACTCCCGGGACAGGGGGCAGGGTCAGCCCCAGCATTTT.

This chain's CDR3 is CSASGQTNEQFF. DNA of the CDR3: TGCAGTGCCAGTGGACAGACTAATGAGCAGTTCTTC. The J gene is TRBJ2-1, the V gene TRBV20-1; tentative D call: TRBD1 (6 bases). Germline CDR1 DFQATT, CDR2 SNEGSKA (reference sequence). V lost 6 bases to trimming and J lost 7 bases, with 13 bases between them. The CDR3 is 12 amino acids.

The chain recombines TRBV7-2 with TRBJ2-1, with 8 bases that match TRBD2. Germline V gene data show CDR1 as SGHTA and CDR2 as FQGNSA. The CDR3 consists of 14 residues. Unmatched junction bases numbered 9, after V lost 5 bases and J lost 9 bases. CDR3 loop: CASSKALAVGEQFF. CDR3 nucleotides: TGTGCCAGCAGCAAAGCACTAGCGGTAGGTGAGCAGTTCTTC.

V is TRBV19 and J is TRBJ2-4; D might be TRBD2 (5 bases). Germline CDR1 is LNHDA and CDR2 is SQIVND (reference sequence). The CDR3 spans 13 residues. V lost 5 bases, J lost 7 bases, and 12 bases lay in between. CDR3 amino acids: CASSGPTGNIQYF. The CDR3 coding sequence is TGTGCCAGTAGTGGACCCACGGGGAACATTCAGTACTTC.

The rearrangement joins TRBV7-8 to TRBJ1-1; D not certain. Germline V gene lookup returns CDR1 SGHVS and CDR2 FQNEAQ. Between the trimmed V and J ends, which lost 1 base and 1 base, there was a span of 4 bases. The CDR3 covers 13 residues. The CDR3 region is CASSLVGNTEAFF. In DNA form, the CDR3 reads TGTGCCAGCAGCTTAGTGGGGAACACTGAAGCTTTCTTT.

The chain joins TRBV6-2 or TRBV6-3 to TRBJ2-1; 8 nucleotides line up with TRBD2. The CDR3 runs 15 residues. Per the germline V gene, CDR1 is MNHEY and CDR2 is SVGEGT. V gave up 4 bases and J gave up 7 bases; unmatched junction bases: 9. The DNA of the CDR3 is TGTGCCAGCAGTTCATACATTGGCGGGGGGAATGAGCAGTTCTTC. This gives the protein CASSSYIGGGNEQFF.

This chain links TRBV24-1 with TRBJ2-1; D gene uncertain. Germline V lookup: CDR1 KGHDR, CDR2 SFDVKD. CDR3 length equals 11 residues. V shed 3 bases and J shed 8 bases, with 4 bases lying between them. The DNA for the CDR3 is TGTGCCACCAGTGATGATGATGAGCAGTTCTTC. Translation gives CATSDDDEQFF.

V usage is TRBV7-2 and J usage is TRBJ2-1, with a tentative D call TRBD2 (7 bases). Germline V gives CDR1 SGHTA, CDR2 FQGNSA. This CDR3 region has 15 residues. V lost 1 base, J lost 6 bases, and 13 bases lay in between. Here the CDR3 reads CASSLEGGSGNEQFF. CDR3 nucleotide sequence: TGTGCCAGCAGCTTAGAGGGGGGGTCTGGCAATGAGCAGTTCTTC. The complete variable domain, with remaining parts taken from reference TRBV7-2 and TRBJ2-1, reads GAGVSQSPSNKVTEKGKDVELRCDPISGHTALYWYRQSLGQGLEFLIYFQGNSAPDKSGLPSDRFSAERTGGSVSTLTIQRTQQEDSAVYLCASSLEGGSGNEQFFGPGTRLTVL.

J is TRBJ1-1 and V is TRBV28; D possibly corresponds to TRBD1 (5 bases). The germline CDR1 and CDR2 sequences are MDHEN and SYDVKM. V shed 6 bases and J shed 6 bases, with 11 bases lying between them. This CDR3 has 12 residues. This CDR3 reads CASRSQGAEAFF. CDR3 DNA sequence: TGTGCCAGCAGATCCCAAGGGGCTGAAGCTTTCTTT.

The V and J genes are TRBV11-3 and TRBJ2-1, with D perhaps TRBD2 (6 bases). V shed 5 bases and J shed 12 bases, with 17 bases lying between them. The CDR3 totals 13 residues. Germline CDR1 is SGHNT and CDR2 is YENEEA. CDR3 protein: CASSDLGTPRQFF. The CDR3 region has the DNA TGTGCCAGCAGCGATCTAGGGACTCCAAGGCAGTTCTTC. The full variable domain, in which reference TRBV11-3 and TRBJ2-1 provide the parts outside the CDR3, is EAGVVQSPRYKIIEKKQPVAFWCNPISGHNTLYWYLQNLGQGPELLIRYENEEAVDDSQLPKDRFSAERLKGVDSTLKIQPAELGDSAVYLCASSDLGTPRQFFGPGTRLTVL.

The CDR3 DNA sequence: TGTGCCAGCAGTGTAGCGGGAGGACGAGAAGAGACCCAGTACTTC. The encoded protein is CASSVAGGREETQYF. The genes are TRBV28 and TRBJ2-5, with TRBD2 identical over 10 bases. CDR1 MDHEN and CDR2 SYDVKM come from the germline V gene. Trimming took 5 bases from V and 3 from J; bases not matched to a gene: 6. This CDR3 region has 15 residues.

This chain joins TRBV27 and TRBJ1-2; TRBD1 matches at 9 bases. The CDR3 has 13 residues. V lost 6 bases and J lost 7; bases outside the gene matches: 6. Germline V gene sequence: CDR1 MNHEY, CDR2 SMNVEV (reference sequence). This CDR3 reads CASRPGTGFGYTF. The CDR3 coding sequence is TGTGCCAGCAGGCCCGGGACAGGGTTTGGCTACACCTTC.

V usage is TRBV11-2 and J usage is TRBJ2-2, with D possibly TRBD2 on 6 matching bases. CDR1 and CDR2 (germline): SGHAT, FQNNGV. The CDR3 is made up of 13 amino acids. The V and J ends lost 3 bases and 5 bases respectively, with 7 bases between them. The DNA for the CDR3 is TGTGCCAGCAGCTTCGCGGGGACCGGGGAGCTGTTTTTT. Protein: CASSFAGTGELFF.

The chain uses TRBV4-3 and TRBJ2-5; 11 bases align to TRBD1. The V gene end was trimmed by 4 bases and the J gene end by 5 bases; junction bases not matched to a gene: 3. Germline V lookup: CDR1 LGHNA, CDR2 YSLEER. CDR3 size: 14 residues. The CDR3 loop is CASSPGQGVETQYF. The CDR3 nucleotides read TGCGCCAGCAGCCCGGGACAGGGGGTCGAGACCCAGTACTTC.

The chain uses TRBV9 and TRBJ2-3; 10 nucleotides match TRBD2. The CDR3 has 17 amino acids. The germline V gene has CDR1 SGDLS and CDR2 YYNGEE. V lost 3 bases to trimming and J lost 6 bases; unmatched junction nucleotides: 13. This chain's CDR3 is CASSGLAGGGYGDTQYF. CDR3 sequence (DNA): TGTGCCAGCAGCGGATTAGCGGGGGGAGGATACGGCGATACGCAGTATTTT.

This chain links TRBV19 with TRBJ2-4; perhaps TRBD1 as D (5 bases). Germline loops: CDR1 LNHDA, CDR2 SQIVND (reference sequence). This CDR3 comprises 12 residues. Between the trimmed V and J ends, which lost 7 bases and 7 bases, there was a span of 11 bases. DNA of the CDR3: TGTGCCAGTATTGGGGCCGGGAACATTCAGTACTTC. Protein product: CASIGAGNIQYF.

The rearrangement uses TRBV5-1 and TRBJ2-2, with D possibly being TRBD1 (6 bases). Germline values: CDR1 SGHRS, CDR2 YFSETQ. The CDR3 totals 16 residues. The ends were cut back, 5 bases at V and 6 bases at J, with 20 bases in the middle. In DNA form, the CDR3 reads TGCGCCAGCAGTCGCCCGGCTACAGGGATTCCCGGGGAGCTGTTTTTT. The encoded protein is CASSRPATGIPGELFF.

This chain connects TRBV30 to TRBJ1-6, with D unresolved. Germline values: CDR1 GTSNPN, CDR2 SVGIG (reference sequence). The CDR3 is made up of 13 amino acids. V shed 0 bases and J shed 7 bases, with 7 bases lying between them. The CDR3 loop is CAWSVQGNSPLHF. In nucleotides, the CDR3 is TGTGCCTGGAGTGTACAAGGAAATTCACCCCTCCACTTT.

The chain employs TRBV7-9 and TRBJ1-2, with a tentative D call TRBD1 (5 bases). Between the trimmed V and J ends, which lost 1 base and 6 bases, there was a span of 15 bases. The CDR3 length is 15 residues. Germline lookup yields CDR1 SEHNR and CDR2 FQNEAQ (reference sequence). The CDR3, as DNA: TGTGCCAGCAGCTTAGGGGGCGGGACTTCGGATGGCTACACCTTC. Encoded protein: CASSLGGGTSDGYTF.

This chain links TRBV4-3 with TRBJ2-1, with D perhaps matching TRBD2 (6 bases). Germline CDR1 is LGHNA and CDR2 is YSLEER. V was shortened by 5 bases and J by 8 bases, with 13 bases between the two germline ends. The CDR3 is made up of 13 amino acids. This CDR3 reads CASSLRGWDEQFF. The DNA for the CDR3 is TGCGCCAGCAGCTTGCGGGGATGGGATGAGCAGTTCTTC.

This chain connects TRBV11-3 to TRBJ2-3; 11 bases map to TRBD2. There are 18 residues in the CDR3. The germline CDR1 and CDR2 sequences are SGHNT and YENEEA. V gave up 4 bases and J gave up 5 bases; unmatched junction bases: 14. CDR3 sequence (DNA): TGTGCCAGCAGCTATCCCCTAACGGCTAGCGGGGGGTTAGATACGCAGTATTTT. The encoded protein is CASSYPLTASGGLDTQYF.

The chain has TRBV11-2 and TRBJ2-7; 7 bases agree with TRBD2. J lost 4 bases, V lost 5 bases, and 17 bases had no gene match. The CDR3 extends over 17 amino acids. Germline CDR1 reads SGHAT; CDR2 reads FQNNGV. The CDR3 bases are TGTGCCAGCAGCCCCCAGGGAGGGAACGTTTTGGGATACGAGCAGTACTTC. The encoded protein is CASSPQGGNVLGYEQYF.

This clone was counted only a few times. This sequence joins TRBV5-1 and TRBJ2-7; D gene ambiguous. This CDR3 spans 13 amino acids. Looked up from germline, CDR1 is SGHRS and CDR2 is YFSETQ. V was cut by 0 bases and J by 2 bases, with 6 bases left in between. The CDR3 reads CASSLGPAYEQYF. The CDR3 nucleotides are TGCGCCAGCAGCTTGGGACCCGCCTACGAGCAGTACTTC.